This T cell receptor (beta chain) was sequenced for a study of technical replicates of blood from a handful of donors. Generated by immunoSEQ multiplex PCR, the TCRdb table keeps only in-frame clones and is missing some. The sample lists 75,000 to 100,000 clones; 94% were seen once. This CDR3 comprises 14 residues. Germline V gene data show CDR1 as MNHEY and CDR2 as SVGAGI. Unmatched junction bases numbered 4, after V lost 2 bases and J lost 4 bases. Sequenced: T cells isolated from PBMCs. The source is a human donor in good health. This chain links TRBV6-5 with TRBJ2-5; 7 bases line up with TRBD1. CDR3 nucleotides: TGTGCCAGCAGTTACGGACAGGCGGCAGAGACCCAGTACTTC. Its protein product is CASSYGQAAETQYF.